This entry concerns a single T cell receptor beta chain. What it binds is not known. This CDR3 contains 15 residues. V lost 0 bases, J lost 8 bases, and 16 bases lay in between. Per the germline V gene, CDR1 is MNHNS and CDR2 is SASEGT. This specimen comes from a study of cytomegalovirus exposure and HLA in healthy donors. Study context: Assignment to the Caucasian-associated ancestry cluster applied to approximately 80% of the approximately 420 genotyped donors. Study outcomes and limitations: Reported results showed that the classifier diagnosed cytomegalovirus status with high specificity and sensitivity. The study listed 150 to 200 cytomegalovirus-associated TCR beta chains.

Use of 60 Vbeta and 13 Jbeta primers characterized the PCR. Generated by immunoSEQ multiplex PCR, the TCRdb table keeps only in-frame clones and is missing some. The table lists about 120,000 clones, around 79% of them singletons. The material sequenced was PBMCs. The chain employs TRBV6-1 and TRBJ1-2, with D maybe TRBD1 (6 bases). The TCR originated in a woman aged 25-40 years in good health and CMV-seropositive. CDR3 coding DNA: TGTGCCAGCAGTGAAGCTTTTAGGGGGGGGGTCGGCTACACCTTC. Amino acid sequence: CASSEAFRGGVGYTF.